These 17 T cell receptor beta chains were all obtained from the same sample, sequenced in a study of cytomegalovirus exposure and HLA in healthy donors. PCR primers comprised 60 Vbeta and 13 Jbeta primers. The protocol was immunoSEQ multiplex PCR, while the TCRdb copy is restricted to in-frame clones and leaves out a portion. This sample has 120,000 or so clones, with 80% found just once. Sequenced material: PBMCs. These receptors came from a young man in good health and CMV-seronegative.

The CDR3 coding sequence is TGCAGCGTGAAAAAGACAGGGGGCCGTGGCTACACCTTC. It is translated as CSVKKTGGRGYTF. The chain combines TRBV29-1 with TRBJ1-2; 10 nucleotides agree with TRBD1. Trimming at V came to 6 bases and at J to 7 bases, leaving 8 bases not matched to a gene. Germline values: CDR1 SQVTM, CDR2 ANQGSEA. This CDR3 has 13 amino acids.

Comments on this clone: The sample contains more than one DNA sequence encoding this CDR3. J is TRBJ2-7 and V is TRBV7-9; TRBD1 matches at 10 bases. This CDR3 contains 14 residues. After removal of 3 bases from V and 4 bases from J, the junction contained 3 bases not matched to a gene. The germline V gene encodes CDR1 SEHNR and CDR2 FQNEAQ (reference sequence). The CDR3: CASSFGTGAYEQYF. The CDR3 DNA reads TGTGCCAGCAGCTTCGGGACAGGGGCGTACGAGCAGTACTTC.

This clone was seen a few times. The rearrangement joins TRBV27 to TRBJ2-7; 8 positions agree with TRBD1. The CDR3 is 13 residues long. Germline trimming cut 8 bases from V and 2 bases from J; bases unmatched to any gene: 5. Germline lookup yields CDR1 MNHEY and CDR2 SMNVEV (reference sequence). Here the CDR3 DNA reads TGTGCCAGCCGGACAGGGCTGGCCTACGAGCAGTACTTC. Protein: CASRTGLAYEQYF.

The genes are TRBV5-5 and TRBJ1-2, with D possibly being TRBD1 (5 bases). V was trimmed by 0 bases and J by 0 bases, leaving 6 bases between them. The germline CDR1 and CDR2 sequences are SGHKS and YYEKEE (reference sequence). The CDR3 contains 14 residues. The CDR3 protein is CASSLGGANYGYTF. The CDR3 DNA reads TGTGCCAGCAGCTTGGGGGGGGCTAACTATGGCTACACCTTC.

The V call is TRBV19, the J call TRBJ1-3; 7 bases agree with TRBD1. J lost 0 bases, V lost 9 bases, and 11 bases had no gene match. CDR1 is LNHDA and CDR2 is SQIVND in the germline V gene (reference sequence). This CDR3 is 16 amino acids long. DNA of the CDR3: TGTGCCAGCATGCGGACAGGCGCTTACTCTGGAAACACCATATATTTT. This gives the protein CASMRTGAYSGNTIYF.

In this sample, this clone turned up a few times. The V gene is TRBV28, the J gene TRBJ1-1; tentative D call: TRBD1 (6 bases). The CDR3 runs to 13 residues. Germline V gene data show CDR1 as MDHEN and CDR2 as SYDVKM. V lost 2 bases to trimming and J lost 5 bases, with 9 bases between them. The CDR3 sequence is CASSLQGLTEAFF. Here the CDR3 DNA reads TGTGCCAGCAGTTTACAGGGGCTGACTGAAGCTTTCTTT.

In DNA, the CDR3 is TGTGCCAGCAGCTTAGATTCGAGGGACACCGGGGAGCTGTTTTTT. Amino acids: CASSLDSRDTGELFF. The V call is TRBV7-8, the J call TRBJ2-2; D perhaps matches TRBD2 (5 bases). V was cut by 1 base and J by 3 bases, with 9 bases left in between. CDR1 and CDR2 (germline): SGHVS, FQNEAQ. The CDR3 length is 15 residues.

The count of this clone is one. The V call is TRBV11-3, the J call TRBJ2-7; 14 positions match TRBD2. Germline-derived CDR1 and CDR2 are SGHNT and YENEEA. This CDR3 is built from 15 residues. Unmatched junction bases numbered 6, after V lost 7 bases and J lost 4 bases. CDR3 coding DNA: TGTGCCAGCAACAAGGGACTAGCGGGGGAATACGAGCAGTACTTC. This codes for CASNKGLAGEYEQYF.

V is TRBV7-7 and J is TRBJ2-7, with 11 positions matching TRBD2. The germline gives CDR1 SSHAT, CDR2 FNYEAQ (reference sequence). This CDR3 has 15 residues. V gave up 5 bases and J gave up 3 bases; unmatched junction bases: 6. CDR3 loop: CASSRGLAEFYEQYF. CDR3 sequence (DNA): TGTGCCAGCAGCCGGGGACTAGCGGAATTCTACGAGCAGTACTTC.

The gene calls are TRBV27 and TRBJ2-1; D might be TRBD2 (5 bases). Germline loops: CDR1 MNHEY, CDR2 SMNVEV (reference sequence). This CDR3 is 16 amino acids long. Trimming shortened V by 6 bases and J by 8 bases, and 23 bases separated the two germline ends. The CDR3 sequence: CASSLDLAGSPHEQFF. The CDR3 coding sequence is TGTGCCAGCAGCTTAGACCTAGCAGGAAGCCCCCATGAGCAGTTCTTC.

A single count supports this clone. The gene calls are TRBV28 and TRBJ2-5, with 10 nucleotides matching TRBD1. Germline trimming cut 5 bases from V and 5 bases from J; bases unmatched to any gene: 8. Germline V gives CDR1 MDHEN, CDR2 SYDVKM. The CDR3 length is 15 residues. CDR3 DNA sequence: TGTGCCAGCAGTCCGATGACAGGGGGCGGTGAGACCCAGTACTTC. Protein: CASSPMTGGGETQYF.

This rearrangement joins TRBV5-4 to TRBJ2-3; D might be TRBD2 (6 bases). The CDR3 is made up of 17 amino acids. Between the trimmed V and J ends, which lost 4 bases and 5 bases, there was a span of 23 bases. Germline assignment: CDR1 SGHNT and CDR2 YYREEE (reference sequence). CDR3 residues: CASSPPTGVSRGDTQYF. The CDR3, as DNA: TGTGCCAGCAGCCCCCCCACGGGAGTGAGTCGGGGAGATACGCAGTATTTT.

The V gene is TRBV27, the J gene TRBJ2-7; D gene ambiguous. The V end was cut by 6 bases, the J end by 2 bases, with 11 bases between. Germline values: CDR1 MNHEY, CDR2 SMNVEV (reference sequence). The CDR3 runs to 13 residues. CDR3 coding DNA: TGTGCCAGCAGCTTTTTAGCTACCTACGAGCAGTACTTC. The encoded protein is CASSFLATYEQYF.

CDR3 protein: CATSRDRGDNEQFF. For the CDR3, the DNA is TGTGCCACCAGCAGAGACAGGGGGGACAATGAGCAGTTCTTC. This chain links TRBV15 with TRBJ2-1, with D tentatively TRBD1 (7 bases). Germline CDR1 and CDR2: LNHNV and YYDKDF (reference sequence). Trimming took off 0 bases at V and 5 bases at J, with 8 bases between the two ends. The CDR3 length is 14 residues.

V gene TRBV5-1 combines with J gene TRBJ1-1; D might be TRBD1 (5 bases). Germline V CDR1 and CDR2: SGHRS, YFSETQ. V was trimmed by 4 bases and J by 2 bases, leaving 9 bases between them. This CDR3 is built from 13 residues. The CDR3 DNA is TGCGCCAGCAGCGCGGACATTAACACTGAAGCTTTCTTT. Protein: CASSADINTEAFF.

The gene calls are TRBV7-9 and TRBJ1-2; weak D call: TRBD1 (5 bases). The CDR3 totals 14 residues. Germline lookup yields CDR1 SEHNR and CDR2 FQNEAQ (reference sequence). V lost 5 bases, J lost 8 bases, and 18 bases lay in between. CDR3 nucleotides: TGTGCCAGCAGCAAGGGACTGCCTTGGGAAGGCTACACCTTC. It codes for CASSKGLPWEGYTF.

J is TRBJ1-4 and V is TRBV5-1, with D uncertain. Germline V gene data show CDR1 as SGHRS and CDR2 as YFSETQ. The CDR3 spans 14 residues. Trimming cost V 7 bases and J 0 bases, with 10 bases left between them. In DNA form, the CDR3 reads TGCGCCAGCTCCCCCTTGTCAACTAATGAAAAACTGTTTTTT. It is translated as CASSPLSTNEKLFF.